The 17 T cell receptor beta chains below all came from one sample that was sequenced in a study of T cell responses to AZD1222 COVID-19 vaccine. The assay was immunoSEQ multiplex PCR, and TCRdb's table has in-frame clones only and misses some. The sample holds approximately 200,000 clones; 85% to 90% are singletons and the top ten take 7.7%. Sequences were derived from peripheral blood, sampled on day 0 of AZD1222 vaccination. The origin of the receptors is an adult in good health.

The rearrangement joins TRBV7-8 to TRBJ2-3; the D is unclear. Germline CDR1 SGHVS, CDR2 FQNEAQ. This CDR3 spans 12 amino acids. Trimming took off 1 base at V and 4 bases at J, with 3 bases between the two ends. DNA for the CDR3: TGTGCCAGCAGCTTAGGAGCAGATACGCAGTATTTT. It codes for CASSLGADTQYF.

This chain links TRBV4-2 with TRBJ1-5, with TRBD1 identical over 8 bases. Unmatched junction bases numbered 6, after V lost 5 bases and J lost 0 bases. The CDR3 is 16 amino acids. CDR1 is LGHNA, CDR2 YNFKEQ, per germline. DNA of the CDR3: TGTGCCAGCAGCTCCCTCGGACAGGGTAGCAATCAGCCCCAGCATTTT. As protein: CASSSLGQGSNQPQHF.

This chain connects TRBV27 to TRBJ1-2; 8 nucleotides match TRBD1. With 5 bases clipped from V and 2 bases from J, the junction kept 7 bases outside the gene matches. The CDR3 runs 15 residues. The germline CDR1 and CDR2 sequences are MNHEY and SMNVEV (reference sequence). The CDR3 is CASSLDRGGNYGYTF. The CDR3 nucleotides are TGTGCCAGCAGTCTCGACAGGGGAGGAAACTATGGCTACACCTTC.

The chain has TRBV27 and TRBJ2-7; D ambiguous. Trimming took off 5 bases at V and 1 base at J, with 9 bases between the two ends. The germline gives CDR1 MNHEY, CDR2 SMNVEV (reference sequence). This CDR3 region has 13 residues. The CDR3 coding sequence is TGTGCCAGCAGTCAGACTTTATCCTACGAGCAGTACTTC. Its translation: CASSQTLSYEQYF.

This rearrangement joins TRBV3-1 (or the pseudogene TRBV3-2) to TRBJ1-2; 10 bases line up with TRBD1. V was pared by 4 bases and J by 6 bases, with 11 bases of the junction left unmatched. Per the germline V gene, CDR1 is LGHDT and CDR2 is YNNKEL (reference sequence). The CDR3 totals 16 residues. CDR3 loop: CASSRGPGQGEDGYTF. The CDR3 region has the DNA TGTGCCAGCAGCCGAGGACCCGGACAGGGGGAGGATGGCTACACCTTC.

The rearrangement uses TRBV18 and TRBJ2-5; D is uncertain. This CDR3 comprises 13 residues. Deletions cut 3 bases from V and 5 bases from J, with 10 bases between. Germline CDR1 and CDR2: KGHSH and LQKENI. The CDR3 protein is CASSPFRLETQYF. The CDR3 nucleotides are TGTGCCAGCTCACCTTTTCGATTGGAGACCCAGTACTTC.

CDR3 residues: CASSRSRGQYNNSPLHF. DNA for the CDR3: TGTGCCAGCAGTCGAAGCCGAGGACAGTATAACAATTCACCCCTCCACTTT. The chain combines TRBV6-6 with TRBJ1-6, with a possible D match to TRBD1 (6 bases). The V and J ends lost 5 bases and 7 bases respectively, with 21 bases between them. CDR3 length: 17 residues. Germline V gene data show CDR1 as MNHNY and CDR2 as SVGAGI (reference sequence).

This chain joins TRBV7-2 and TRBJ2-1; D uncertain. Germline loops: CDR1 SGHTA, CDR2 FQGNSA. The CDR3 contains 17 residues. V was trimmed by 5 bases and J by 7 bases, leaving 24 bases between them. The CDR3 protein is CASSPYPSGPPTNEQFF. The CDR3 DNA follows: TGTGCCAGCAGCCCCTATCCTTCTGGACCCCCTACTAATGAGCAGTTCTTC.

The rearrangement links TRBV27 to TRBJ2-5, with D perhaps TRBD1 (6 bases). V lost 3 bases, J lost 4 bases, and 9 bases lay in between. The CDR3 loop spans 13 amino acids. From germline, CDR1 is MNHEY and CDR2 SMNVEV (reference sequence). CDR3 sequence: CASSFQGRETQYF. The CDR3 DNA follows: TGTGCCAGCAGTTTTCAGGGGCGAGAGACCCAGTACTTC.

The rearrangement uses TRBV7-9 and TRBJ1-5; no definite D call. This CDR3 spans 12 amino acids. Germline CDR1 SEHNR, CDR2 FQNEAQ (reference sequence). V shed 1 base and J shed 5 bases, with 3 bases lying between them. DNA for the CDR3: TGTGCCAGCAGCTTAGTAGATCAGCCCCAGCATTTT. This gives the protein CASSLVDQPQHF.

This clone has a handful of counts. This chain joins TRBV30 and TRBJ1-3, with D possibly matching TRBD1 (6 bases). CDR1 GTSNPN and CDR2 SVGIG come from the germline V gene (reference sequence). The length of the CDR3 is 15 residues. V lost 1 base to trimming and J lost 0 bases, with 10 bases between them. The CDR3 region has the DNA TGTGCCTGGAGTGGAGGACAGTTCTCTGGAAACACCATATATTTT. Translation: CAWSGGQFSGNTIYF.

This chain connects TRBV19 to TRBJ1-2, with D uncertain. The CDR3 extends over 9 amino acids. Trimming removed 8 bases at V and 6 bases at J, with 4 bases between. Germline values: CDR1 LNHDA, CDR2 SQIVND (reference sequence). CDR3 protein: CASGDGYTF. The CDR3 nucleotides read TGTGCCAGTGGGGATGGCTACACCTTC.

This clone was seen only once. The chain is built from TRBV12-3 or TRBV12-4 and TRBJ1-2; weak D call: TRBD1 (6 bases). V lost 5 bases to trimming and J lost 6 bases, with 13 bases between them. This CDR3 has 13 amino acids. The CDR3 here is CASSKTGRHGYTF. The CDR3 DNA is TGTGCCAGCAGTAAGACAGGTCGCCATGGCTACACCTTC.

The CDR3 loop is CASSIKITAGNTIYF. The CDR3 DNA sequence: TGTGCCAGTAGTATAAAGATAACCGCTGGAAACACCATATATTTT. The chain is built from TRBV19 and TRBJ1-3; D call uncertain. CDR1 is LNHDA and CDR2 is SQIVND in the germline V gene (reference sequence). The CDR3 totals 15 residues. The V end was cut by 2 bases, the J end by 2 bases, with 10 bases between.

The chain has TRBV27 and TRBJ2-3; tentatively, D is TRBD2 (6 bases). V shed 3 bases and J shed 8 bases, with 18 bases lying between them. The CDR3 length is 15 residues. CDR1 is MNHEY, CDR2 SMNVEV, per germline (reference sequence). The CDR3 nucleotides are TGTGCCAGCAGTTTCTTGGCTACCGGGGGAAGTACGCAGTATTTT. It is translated as CASSFLATGGSTQYF.

This clone was observed a handful of times. This chain joins TRBV29-1 and TRBJ2-1; no clear D. Germline assignment: CDR1 SQVTM and CDR2 ANQGSEA. With 4 bases removed from V and 3 bases from J, the gap between germline ends came to 4 bases. The CDR3 runs to 11 residues. In DNA, the CDR3 is TGCAGCGTTGTACGCTACAATGAGCAGTTCTTC. Translated: CSVVRYNEQFF.

The chain is built from TRBV5-1 and TRBJ2-3; TRBD2 matches 11 bases. The V segment lost 4 bases and the J segment 0 bases; nucleotides outside the gene matches: 4. This CDR3 is 16 amino acids long. Germline V gene lookup returns CDR1 SGHRS and CDR2 YFSETQ. CDR3 sequence reads: CASSTSGGRSTDTQYF. The CDR3 DNA reads TGCGCCAGCAGCACTAGCGGGGGTCGGAGCACAGATACGCAGTATTTT.